The rows below give T cell receptor beta chains drawn from one sample of a study of CD8 T cells in Susac syndrome. TCRdb reprocessed the immunoSEQ multiplex PCR reads via MiXCR and lists one record per CDR3 protein. The sample shows 150,000 to 200,000 distinct CDR3 sequences, around 94% of them seen only once. Material: CD4+ T cells from PBMCs. The receptor source for this set is a human donor in good health. The CDR3 runs from the conserved cysteine through the conserved F or W. The order of the fields is J gene, V gene, CDR3 protein.

J: TRBJ2-1; V: TRBV12-3/TRBV12-4; CDR3: CASSSEGRAYNEQFF
J: TRBJ2-3; V: TRBV5-1; CDR3: CASSIPMLAGGPDTQYF
J: TRBJ2-1; V: TRBV30; CDR3: CAWSRSQYNEQFF
J: TRBJ2-5; V: TRBV12-3/TRBV12-4; CDR3: CASRGAEKETQYF
J: TRBJ2-5; V: TRBV9; CDR3: CASSVGGQGYQETQYF
J: TRBJ1-6; V: TRBV6-5; CDR3: CASSYSTGSGSPLHF
J: TRBJ2-1; V: TRBV3-1; CDR3: CASSQSRVTEQFF
J: TRBJ2-7; V: TRBV20-1; CDR3: CSANPGGAYEQYF
J: TRBJ2-3; V: TRBV29-1; CDR3: CSGALSTDTQYF
J: TRBJ2-1; V: TRBV29-1; CDR3: CSGLQGYNEQFF
J: TRBJ1-4; V: TRBV24-1; CDR3: CATSDAGQFKNEKLFF
J: TRBJ1-1; V: TRBV29-1; CDR3: CSAKQPGGAMNTEAFF
J: TRBJ2-3; V: TRBV20-1; CDR3: CSAPGDSTDTQYF
J: TRBJ2-1; V: TRBV12-3/TRBV12-4; CDR3: CASSQPREQFF
J: TRBJ2-5; V: TRBV4-3; CDR3: CASSQMNSETQYF
J: TRBJ1-1; V: TRBV12-3/TRBV12-4; CDR3: CASSLADRPGAFF
J: TRBJ2-2; V: TRBV30; CDR3: CAWKEGAPTGELFF
J: TRBJ2-2; V: TRBV3-1; CDR3: CASSHDYTGELFF
J: TRBJ1-3; V: TRBV20-1; CDR3: CSARGSSGNTIYF
J: TRBJ1-6; V: TRBV20-1; CDR3: CSASFQGDILGSLHF
J: TRBJ2-6; V: TRBV12-3/TRBV12-4; CDR3: CASSFLGSGANVLTF
J: TRBJ2-3; V: TRBV4-3; CDR3: CASSQGSPGTRYTDTQYF
J: TRBJ1-5; V: TRBV20-1; CDR3: CSAPRGGGQPQHF
J: TRBJ2-1; V: TRBV27; CDR3: CASSLGGQLPNEQFF
J: TRBJ2-7; V: TRBV3-1; CDR3: CASSVTLAGGPEQYF
J: TRBJ1-2; V: TRBV4-2; CDR3: CASSQDQYRGEEGYTF
J: TRBJ1-2; V: TRBV15; CDR3: CATSRDGTGVGYTF
J: TRBJ1-3; V: TRBV15; CDR3: CATSRDIGDRTNTIYF
J: TRBJ2-7; V: TRBV7-2; CDR3: CASSLGHSGQTVQYF
J: TRBJ2-7; V: TRBV29-1; CDR3: CSVAAGDHEQYF
J: TRBJ2-7; V: TRBV7-2; CDR3: CASNLQAPGQIGYEQYF
J: TRBJ2-7; V: TRBV4-2; CDR3: CASSQDSSVRGYEQYF
J: TRBJ2-3; V: TRBV11-2; CDR3: CASSSGQQPSTDTQYF
J: TRBJ2-5; V: TRBV6-2/TRBV6-3; CDR3: CASSRSPGTQETQYF
J: TRBJ1-5; V: TRBV6-6; CDR3: CASSYKAGQQPQHF
J: TRBJ1-6; V: TRBV5-4; CDR3: CASSLEGFSPLHF
J: TRBJ2-1; V: TRBV20-1; CDR3: CSAGQTSGGNEQFF
J: TRBJ2-1; V: TRBV20-1; CDR3: CSARGVRVSEQFF
J: TRBJ2-7; V: TRBV2; CDR3: CASRAGTGSYEQYF
J: TRBJ1-2; V: TRBV4-2; CDR3: CASSQLQGLTNYGYTF
J: TRBJ1-1; V: TRBV12-3/TRBV12-4; CDR3: CASSSSATEAFF
J: TRBJ2-3; V: TRBV29-1; CDR3: CSGYGRGRNTDTQYF